This entry features one T cell receptor beta chain sequence. Its antigen is undetermined. This entry belongs to a study of OX40 agonist ivuxolimab in advanced cancers. On the study more broadly: Dose-escalation subjects each had hepatocellular carcinoma, melanoma, renal cell or head and neck cancer. One hepatocellular carcinoma and a couple of cutaneous melanoma patients partially responded. Study-wide findings and caveats: Several nonresponders also turned out to have low normalized T-cell clonal expansion. Fewer expanded clones were found on average in CD4+ than in CD8+ T cells.

The CDR3 is made up of 13 amino acids. Germline CDR1 reads SGHTA; CDR2 reads FQGNSA. V dropped 5 bases and J dropped 8 bases, with 15 bases sitting between them. Sequencing used immunoSEQ multiplex PCR; TCRdb keeps in-frame clones, though not all of them. The sample carries around 25,000 clones, around 85% recorded once. This TCR was sampled from an adult with an advanced solid tumor such as melanoma, head and neck, liver or kidney cancer. The sample was CD4+ or CD8+ T cells sorted from blood, taken in a trial of the OX40 agonist ivuxolimab. The chain is built from TRBV7-2 and TRBJ1-2; possibly TRBD1 for D (6 bases). CDR3: CASSPGQNAGYTF. For the CDR3, the DNA is TGTGCCAGCAGCCCCGGACAGAATGCGGGCTACACCTTC.